This TCR beta chain originates from a study of cytotoxic CD8 clonotypes in ibrutinib-treated CLL. General study points: Clonality showed a rise at ibrutinib response that reversed toward baseline at progression.

This clone was observed a few times. What it binds is unknown. The CDR3 totals 11 residues. The V end was cut by 8 bases, the J end by 0 bases, with 5 bases between. Germline CDR1 reads MGHDK; CDR2 reads SYGVNS. Sequencing was performed with immunoSEQ multiplex PCR; in TCRdb, only in-frame clones are kept and a portion is missing. The data contain almost 250,000 clones, 60% to 75% of them singletons. The TCR was taken from a human donor with chronic lymphocytic leukemia. The chain is built from TRBV25-1 and TRBJ2-7; no clear D gene. Specimen: PBMCs, collected after 24 months of ibrutinib treatment. Here the CDR3 reads CASGVSYEQYF. The DNA for the CDR3 is TGTGCCAGCGGGGTCTCCTACGAGCAGTACTTC.